The 8 T cell receptor beta chains reported below all come from one sample, sequenced in a study of identical twins. TCRdb independently ran MiXCR on the 5' RACE reads; one entry per CDR3 protein. The table has hundreds of thousands of distinct CDR3 sequences, approximately 13% seen once; the top ten hold about 7%. These data are also associated with another study on yellow fever vaccine responses in identical twins.

Sequencing used CD8+ T cells sorted from blood. Every receptor here comes from a woman aged 18 to 35 in good health.

The chain uses TRBV20-1 and TRBJ1-1; TRBD1 aligns across 7 bases. Germline CDR1 reads DFQATT; CDR2 reads SNEGSKA (reference sequence). The CDR3 sequence is 13 residues long. V shed 6 bases and J 4 bases; nucleotides not matched to a gene: 8. CDR3 coding DNA: TGCAGTGCCACAGGGGAATACATCACTGAAGCTTTCTTT. It specifies CSATGEYITEAFF.

This clonotype was detected a few times. This rearrangement joins TRBV5-1 to TRBJ1-2; 8 nucleotides match TRBD1. The CDR3 runs to 17 residues. V was pared by 1 base and J by 7 bases, with 15 bases of the junction left unmatched. Per germline, CDR1 SGHRS and CDR2 YFSETQ. The CDR3 is CASSLSLAGGPEGGYTF. The CDR3 DNA sequence: TGCGCCAGCAGCTTGAGTCTGGCAGGGGGCCCAGAGGGTGGCTACACCTTC.

This clonotype was detected a few times. The V and J genes are TRBV7-9 and TRBJ2-3; 7 bases are shared with TRBD1. The V gene's germline CDR1 is SEHNR and CDR2 FQNEAQ (reference sequence). The J segment lost 5 bases and the V segment lost 5 bases, leaving 10 bases of the junction unmatched. The CDR3 has 15 amino acids. CDR3 coding DNA: TGTGCCAGCAGCCCCTGGACAGGTCAGAGAGATACGCAGTATTTT. It translates to CASSPWTGQRDTQYF.

This clonotype was detected only a few times. V gene TRBV2 combines with J gene TRBJ2-7; D is undetermined. The V gene lost 0 bases and the J gene lost 2 bases, with 8 bases spanning the gap. Germline CDR1 reads SNHLY; CDR2 reads FYNNEI. The length of the CDR3 is 14 residues. The DNA of the CDR3 is TGTGCCAGCAGTGAAGCGCGATGGACCTACGAGCAGTACTTC. It yields the protein CASSEARWTYEQYF. Supplemented by reference TRBV2 and TRBJ2-7, the full variable domain reads EPEVTQTPSHQVTQMGQEVILRCVPISNHLYFYWYRQILGQKVEFLVSFYNNEISEKSEIFDDQFSVERPDGSNFTLKIRSTKLEDSAMYFCASSEARWTYEQYFGPGTRLTVT.

The sample holds many counts of this clonotype. V usage is TRBV12-3 or TRBV12-4 and J usage is TRBJ2-3, with 7 bases fitting TRBD2. The CDR3 loop spans 16 amino acids. V lost 2 bases to trimming and J lost 1 base; unmatched junction nucleotides: 6. CDR3 nucleotides: TGTGCCAGCAGTTTATCGGCGGGAGAAGGCACAGATACGCAGTATTTT. Amino acid sequence: CASSLSAGEGTDTQYF.

This clonotype was seen many times. The CDR3 DNA follows: TGTGCCAGCAGTGAATTCGGGCAGGGGTACACCGGGGAGCTGTTTTTT. Translating gives CASSEFGQGYTGELFF. This sequence joins TRBV25-1 and TRBJ2-2; a weak D match, TRBD1 (6 bases). The germline CDR1 and CDR2 sequences are MGHDK and SYGVNS. The germline V and J ends were trimmed by 1 base and 3 bases, with 12 bases remaining between them. This CDR3 region has 16 residues.

At least ten counts were recorded for this clonotype. The chain uses TRBV2 and TRBJ1-1, with D unresolved. Deletions cut 11 bases from V and 0 bases from J, with 22 bases between. CDR3 length: 16 residues. CDR1 is SNHLY and CDR2 is FYNNEI in the germline V gene. CDR3 coding DNA: TGTGCCCCCCGGCGTTGTTGCGACAACATGAACACTGAAGCTTTCTTT. This sequence encodes CAPRRCCDNMNTEAFF.

This clonotype was picked up many times. This chain links TRBV20-1 with TRBJ2-4, with a possible D match to TRBD2 (5 bases). This CDR3 is 14 amino acids long. V was clipped by 4 bases and J by 8 bases, with 18 bases between them. Germline lookup yields CDR1 DFQATT and CDR2 SNEGSKA (reference sequence). The chain's CDR3 is CSAIESVPEDIQYF. The CDR3 DNA follows: TGCAGTGCTATAGAATCCGTGCCGGAGGACATTCAGTACTTC.